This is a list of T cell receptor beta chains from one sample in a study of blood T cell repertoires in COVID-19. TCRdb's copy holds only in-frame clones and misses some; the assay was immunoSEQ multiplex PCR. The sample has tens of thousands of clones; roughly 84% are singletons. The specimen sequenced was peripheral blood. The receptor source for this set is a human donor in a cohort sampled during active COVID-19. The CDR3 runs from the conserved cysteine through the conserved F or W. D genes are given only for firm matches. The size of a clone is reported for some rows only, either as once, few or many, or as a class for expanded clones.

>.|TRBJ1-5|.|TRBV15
CATKEGEGPQHF
TGTGCCACCAAGGAAGGGGAAGGTCCCCAGCATTTT
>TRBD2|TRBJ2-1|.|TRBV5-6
CASSLAGEGYNEQFF
TGTGCCAGCAGCTTGGCGGGGGAGGGCTACAATGAGCAGTTCTTC
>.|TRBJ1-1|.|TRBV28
CASSPRGQIEAFF
TGTGCCAGCAGCCCCCGCGGGCAGATTGAAGCTTTCTTT
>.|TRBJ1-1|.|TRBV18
CASSPPGGWNTEAFF
TGTGCCAGCTCACCACCGGGGGGTTGGAACACTGAAGCTTTCTTT
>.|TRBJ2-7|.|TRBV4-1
CASSQVGQWNEQYF
TGCGCCAGCAGCCAAGTGGGACAATGGAACGAGCAGTACTTC
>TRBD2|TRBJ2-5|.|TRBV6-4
CASSATSGAGTQYF
TGTGCCAGCAGCGCGACTAGCGGGGCGGGGACCCAGTACTTC
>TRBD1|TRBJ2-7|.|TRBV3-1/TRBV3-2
CASSQDLGQGAYEQYF
TGTGCCAGCAGCCAAGATCTGGGACAGGGGGCTTACGAGCAGTACTTC
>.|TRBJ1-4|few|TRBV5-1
CASSPEGGGEKLFF
TGCGCCAGCAGCCCCGAGGGGGGGGGTGAAAAACTGTTTTTT
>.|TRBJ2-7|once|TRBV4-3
CASSQDFGGSSYEQYF
TGCGCCAGCAGCCAAGATTTCGGGGGTAGCTCCTACGAGCAGTACTTC
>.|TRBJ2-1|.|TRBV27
CASSWGLGSNEQFF
TGTGCCAGCAGTTGGGGCTTGGGGTCCAATGAGCAGTTCTTC
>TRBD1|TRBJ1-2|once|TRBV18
CASSPPRGQGSFGYTF
TGTGCCAGCTCACCACCAAGAGGACAGGGGTCCTTCGGCTACACCTTC
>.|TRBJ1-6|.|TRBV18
CASSLETENNSPLHF
TGTGCCAGCTCACTTGAGACAGAAAATAATTCACCCCTCCACTTT
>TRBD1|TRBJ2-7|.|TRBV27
CASSLLRGQGVEQYF
TGTGCCAGCAGCCTCTTAAGGGGACAGGGGGTCGAGCAGTACTTC
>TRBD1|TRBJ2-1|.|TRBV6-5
CASRRTGGAYNEQFF
TGTGCCAGCAGGCGGACAGGGGGCGCCTACAATGAGCAGTTCTTC
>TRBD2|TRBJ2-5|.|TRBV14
CASSALAGGQETQYF
TGTGCCAGCAGCGCACTAGCGGGGGGCCAAGAGACCCAGTACTTC
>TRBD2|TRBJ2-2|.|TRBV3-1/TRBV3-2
CASSKGSGDSPGELFF
TGTGCCAGCAGCAAGGGGAGCGGGGACTCACCCGGGGAGCTGTTTTTT
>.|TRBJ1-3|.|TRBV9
CASSVDQGMGNTIYF
TGTGCCAGCAGCGTAGACCAGGGAATGGGAAACACCATATATTTT
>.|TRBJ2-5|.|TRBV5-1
CASSLPPGLGQETQYF
TGCGCCAGCAGCTTGCCCCCTGGACTGGGGCAAGAGACCCAGTACTTC
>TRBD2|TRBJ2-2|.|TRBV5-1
CASSFRGDMTGELFF
TGCGCCAGCAGCTTCCGGGGGGATATGACCGGGGAGCTGTTTTTT
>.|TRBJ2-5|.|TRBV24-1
CATSDGGGETQYF
TGTGCCACCAGTGATGGGGGCGGGGAGACCCAGTACTTC
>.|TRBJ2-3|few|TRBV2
CASSEGRRGPSTDTQYF
TGTGCCAGCAGTGAAGGGAGGCGGGGGCCAAGCACAGATACGCAGTATTTT
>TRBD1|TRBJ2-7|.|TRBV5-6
CASSSGTGVNEQYF
TGTGCCAGCAGCTCCGGGACAGGGGTTAACGAGCAGTACTTC
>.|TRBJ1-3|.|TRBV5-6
CASSLLTNTGNTIYF
TGTGCCAGCAGCTTGTTAACCAACACTGGAAACACCATATATTTT
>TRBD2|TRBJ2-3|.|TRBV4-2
CASSPERGGGTDTQYF
TGTGCCAGCAGCCCGGAGCGGGGGGGCGGGACAGATACGCAGTATTTT
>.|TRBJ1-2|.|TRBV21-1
CASSKVCQGADGYTF
TGTGCCAGCAGCAAAGTCTGCCAGGGGGCTGATGGCTACACCTTC
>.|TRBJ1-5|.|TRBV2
CASSEGGYQPQHF
TGTGCCAGCAGTGAGGGCGGGTATCAGCCCCAGCATTTT
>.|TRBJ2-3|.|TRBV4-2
CASSQDFISTDTQYF
TGTGCCAGCAGCCAAGATTTTATATCCACAGATACGCAGTATTTT
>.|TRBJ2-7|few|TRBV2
CASTRTGSLDEQYF
TGTGCCAGCACTCGAACAGGGAGCCTGGACGAGCAGTACTTC
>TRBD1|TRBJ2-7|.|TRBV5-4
CASSYDRGVREQYF
TGTGCCAGCAGTTATGACAGGGGAGTCCGCGAGCAGTACTTC
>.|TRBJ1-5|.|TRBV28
CASSSGIRPQHF
TGTGCCAGCAGTTCCGGGATTCGGCCCCAGCATTTT
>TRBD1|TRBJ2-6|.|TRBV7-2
CASSLSGTGSGANVLTF
TGTGCCAGCAGCTTAAGTGGGACAGGGTCTGGGGCCAACGTCCTGACTTTC
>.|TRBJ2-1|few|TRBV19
CASSDSTGSDEQFF
TGTGCCAGTAGTGACAGCACAGGGTCCGATGAGCAGTTCTTC
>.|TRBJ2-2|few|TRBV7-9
CASSLTGHTGELFF
TGTGCCAGCAGCCTAACAGGGCACACCGGGGAGCTGTTTTTT
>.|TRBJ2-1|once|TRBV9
CASSRNSGEQFF
TGTGCCAGCAGCAGAAATTCGGGTGAGCAGTTCTTC
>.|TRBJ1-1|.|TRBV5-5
CASSMFYGQFNTEAFF
TGTGCCAGCAGCATGTTCTATGGACAGTTCAACACTGAAGCTTTCTTT
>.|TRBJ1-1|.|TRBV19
CASSPLLNTEAFF
TGTGCCAGTAGTCCCCTCCTGAACACTGAAGCTTTCTTT
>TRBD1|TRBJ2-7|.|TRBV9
CASSAGGNYEQYF
TGTGCCAGCAGCGCAGGGGGCAACTACGAGCAGTACTTC
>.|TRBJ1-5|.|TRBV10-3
CAAGQNQPQHF
TGTGCCGCCGGACAGAATCAGCCCCAGCATTTT
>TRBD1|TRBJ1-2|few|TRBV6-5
CASSYSRTGGNYGYTF
TGTGCCAGCAGTTACTCCAGGACAGGGGGCAACTATGGCTACACCTTC
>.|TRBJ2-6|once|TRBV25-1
CASSEWRNSGANVLTF
TGTGCCAGCAGTGAATGGAGAAACTCTGGGGCCAACGTCCTGACTTTC
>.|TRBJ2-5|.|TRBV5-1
CASSLFRGETQYF
TGCGCCAGCAGCTTGTTCAGGGGAGAGACCCAGTACTTC
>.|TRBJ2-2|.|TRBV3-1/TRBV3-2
CASSRANTGELFF
TGTGCCAGCAGTCGGGCGAACACCGGGGAGCTGTTTTTT
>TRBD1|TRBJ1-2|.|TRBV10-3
CAISWTGWHYGYTF
TGTGCCATCAGCTGGACAGGGTGGCACTATGGCTACACCTTC
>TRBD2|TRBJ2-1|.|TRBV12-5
CASGLGERGAGDEQFF
TGTGCTAGTGGTTTGGGCGAGCGGGGGGCGGGCGATGAGCAGTTCTTC
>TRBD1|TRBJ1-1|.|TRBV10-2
CASVARGQGVSVGTEAFF
TGCGCCAGCGTCGCGAGGGGACAGGGTGTTTCGGTGGGCACTGAAGCTTTCTTT
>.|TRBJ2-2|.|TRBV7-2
CASSFGRTVNTGELFF
TGTGCCAGCAGCTTCGGTCGGACAGTAAACACCGGGGAGCTGTTTTTT
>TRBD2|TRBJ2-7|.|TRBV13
CASSSQSGSSYEQYF
TGTGCCAGCAGCTCACAGAGCGGGAGCTCCTACGAGCAGTACTTC
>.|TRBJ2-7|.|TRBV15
CATSRGVKQGSYEQYF
TGTGCCACCAGCAGAGGGGTGAAGCAGGGATCCTACGAGCAGTACTTC
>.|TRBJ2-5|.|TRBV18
CASSPSGLGETQYF
TGTGCCAGCTCACCGTCGGGACTCGGGGAGACCCAGTACTTC
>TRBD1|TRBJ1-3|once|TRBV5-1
CASSLGQGTIGNTIYF
TGCGCCAGCAGCTTAGGACAGGGAACGATCGGAAACACCATATATTTT
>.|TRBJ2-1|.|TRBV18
CASSLAIEQFF
TGTGCCAGCTCACTAGCGATTGAGCAGTTCTTC
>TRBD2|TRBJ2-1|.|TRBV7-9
CASSFGGGSEQFF
TGTGCCAGCAGCTTTGGCGGGGGGAGTGAGCAGTTCTTC
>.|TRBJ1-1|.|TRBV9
CASSVASGLNTEAFF
TGTGCCAGCAGCGTAGCGTCAGGATTGAACACTGAAGCTTTCTTT
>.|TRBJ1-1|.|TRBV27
CASSSRGGTEAFF
TGTGCCAGCAGCTCCAGGGGCGGCACTGAAGCTTTCTTT
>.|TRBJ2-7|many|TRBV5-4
CASSLDREGLYEQYF
TGTGCCAGCAGCTTGGACAGGGAGGGGTTGTACGAGCAGTACTTC
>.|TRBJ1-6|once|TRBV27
CASSLNREPNSPLHF
TGTGCCAGCAGTCTCAACAGGGAACCCAATTCACCCCTCCACTTT
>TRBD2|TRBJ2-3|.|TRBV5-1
CASSCPYGFGGGGYTQYF
TGCGCCAGCAGCTGCCCATACGGCTTCGGCGGGGGGGGGTATACGCAGTATTTT
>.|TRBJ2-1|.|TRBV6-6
CASSLPPGLGEQFF
TGTGCCAGCAGTCTTCCCCCAGGGCTGGGTGAGCAGTTCTTC